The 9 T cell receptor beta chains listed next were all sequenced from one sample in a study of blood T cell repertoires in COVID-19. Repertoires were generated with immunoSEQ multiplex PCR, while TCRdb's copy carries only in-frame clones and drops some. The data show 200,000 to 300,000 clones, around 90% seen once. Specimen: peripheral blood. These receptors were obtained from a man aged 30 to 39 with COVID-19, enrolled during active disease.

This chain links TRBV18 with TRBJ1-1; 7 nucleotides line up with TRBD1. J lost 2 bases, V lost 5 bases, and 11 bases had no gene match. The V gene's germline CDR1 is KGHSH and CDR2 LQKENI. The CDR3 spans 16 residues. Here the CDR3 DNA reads TGTGCCAGCTCAGGCATCGGGGGACAGATTAACACTGAAGCTTTCTTT. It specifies CASSGIGGQINTEAFF.

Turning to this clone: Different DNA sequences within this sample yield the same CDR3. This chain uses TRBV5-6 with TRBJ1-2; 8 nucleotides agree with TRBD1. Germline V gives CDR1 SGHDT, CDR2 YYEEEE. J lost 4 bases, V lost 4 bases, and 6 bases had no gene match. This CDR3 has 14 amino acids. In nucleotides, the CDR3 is TGTGCCAGCAGCCCAGGGCAGGGGGCCTATGGCTACACCTTC. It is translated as CASSPGQGAYGYTF.

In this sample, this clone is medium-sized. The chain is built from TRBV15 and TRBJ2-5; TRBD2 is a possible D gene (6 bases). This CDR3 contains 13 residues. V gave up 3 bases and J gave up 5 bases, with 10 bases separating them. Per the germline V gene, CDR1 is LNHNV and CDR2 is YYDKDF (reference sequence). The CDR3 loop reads CATSSFGGETQYF. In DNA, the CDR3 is TGTGCCACCAGCAGTTTCGGAGGGGAGACCCAGTACTTC.

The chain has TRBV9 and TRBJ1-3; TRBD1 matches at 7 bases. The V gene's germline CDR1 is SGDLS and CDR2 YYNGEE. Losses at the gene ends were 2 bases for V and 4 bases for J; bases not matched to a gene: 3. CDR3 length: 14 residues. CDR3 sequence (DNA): TGTGCCAGCAGCGTCTTAGGGGGCGGAAACACCATATATTTT. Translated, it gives CASSVLGGGNTIYF.

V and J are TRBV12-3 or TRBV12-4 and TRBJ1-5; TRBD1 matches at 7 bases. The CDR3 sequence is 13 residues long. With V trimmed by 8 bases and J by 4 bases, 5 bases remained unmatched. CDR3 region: CASSPGGNQPQHF. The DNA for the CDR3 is TGTGCCAGCTCTCCAGGGGGGAATCAGCCCCAGCATTTT.

The CDR3 here is CASSRRTGEQFF. The CDR3 DNA reads as TGTGCCAGCAGCCGCCGAACAGGGGAGCAGTTCTTC. V usage is TRBV7-2 and J usage is TRBJ2-1, with D possibly matching TRBD1 (6 bases). Trimming shortened V by 5 bases and J by 10 bases, and 12 bases separated the two germline ends. Per germline, CDR1 SGHTA and CDR2 FQGNSA. This CDR3 spans 12 amino acids.

CDR3: CASSHGTSGAYEQYF. In DNA form, the CDR3 reads TGTGCCAGCAGCCACGGGACTAGCGGGGCCTACGAGCAGTACTTC. The chain has TRBV3-1 (or the pseudogene TRBV3-2) and TRBJ2-7, with TRBD2 matching over 13 bases. The CDR3 spans 15 residues. J lost 2 bases, V lost 3 bases, and 1 base had no gene match. Looked up from germline, CDR1 is LGHDT and CDR2 is YNNKEL (reference sequence).

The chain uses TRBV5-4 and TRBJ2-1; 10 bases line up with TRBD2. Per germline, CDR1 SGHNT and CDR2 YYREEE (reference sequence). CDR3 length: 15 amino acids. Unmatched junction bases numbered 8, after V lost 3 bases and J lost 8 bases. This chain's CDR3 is CASSSSGGAGYEQFF. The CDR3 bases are TGTGCCAGCAGCTCAAGCGGGGGGGCGGGGTATGAGCAGTTCTTC.

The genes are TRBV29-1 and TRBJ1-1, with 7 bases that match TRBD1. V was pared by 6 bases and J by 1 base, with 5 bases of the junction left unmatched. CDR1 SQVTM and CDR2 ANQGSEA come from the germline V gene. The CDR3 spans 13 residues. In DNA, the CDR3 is TGCAGCGTAAACCGGGACAGGAACACTGAAGCTTTCTTT. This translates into CSVNRDRNTEAFF.